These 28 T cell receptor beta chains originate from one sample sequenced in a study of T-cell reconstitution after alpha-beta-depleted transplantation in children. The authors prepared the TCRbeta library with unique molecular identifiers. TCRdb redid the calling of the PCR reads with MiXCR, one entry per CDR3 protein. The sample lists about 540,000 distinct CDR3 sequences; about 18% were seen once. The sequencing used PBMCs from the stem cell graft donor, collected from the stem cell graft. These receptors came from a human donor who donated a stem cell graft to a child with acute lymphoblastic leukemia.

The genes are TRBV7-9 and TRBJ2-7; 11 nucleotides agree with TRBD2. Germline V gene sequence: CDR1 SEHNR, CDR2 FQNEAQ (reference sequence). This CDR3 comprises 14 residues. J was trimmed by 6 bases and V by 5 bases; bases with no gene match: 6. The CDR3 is CASSRGLAALEQYF. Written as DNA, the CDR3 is TGTGCCAGCAGCCGGGGACTAGCGGCCCTCGAGCAGTACTTC.

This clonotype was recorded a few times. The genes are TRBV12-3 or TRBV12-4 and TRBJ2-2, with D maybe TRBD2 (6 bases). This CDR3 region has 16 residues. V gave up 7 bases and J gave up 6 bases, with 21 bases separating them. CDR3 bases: TGTGCCAGCACCGTGAGAGGCGCGAGACTAGCCGGGGAGCTGTTTTTT. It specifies CASTVRGARLAGELFF.

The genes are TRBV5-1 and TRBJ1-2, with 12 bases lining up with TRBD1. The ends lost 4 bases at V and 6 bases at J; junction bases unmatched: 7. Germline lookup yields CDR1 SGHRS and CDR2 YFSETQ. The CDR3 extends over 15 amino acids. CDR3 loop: CASSRPGTGGDGYTF. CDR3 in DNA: TGCGCCAGCAGCCGTCCCGGGACAGGGGGCGATGGCTACACCTTC.

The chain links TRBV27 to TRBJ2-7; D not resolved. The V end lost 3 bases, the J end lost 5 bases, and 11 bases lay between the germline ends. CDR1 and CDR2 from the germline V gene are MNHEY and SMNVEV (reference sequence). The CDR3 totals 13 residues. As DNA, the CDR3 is TGTGCCAGCAGTTTGCAGGATGCAGACGAGCAGTACTTC. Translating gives CASSLQDADEQYF.

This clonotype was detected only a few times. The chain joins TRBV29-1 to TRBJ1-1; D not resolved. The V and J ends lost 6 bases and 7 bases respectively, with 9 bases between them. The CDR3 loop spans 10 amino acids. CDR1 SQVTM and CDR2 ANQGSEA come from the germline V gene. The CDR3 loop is CSVHLGEAFF. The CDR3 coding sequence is TGCAGCGTCCATTTGGGTGAAGCTTTCTTT.

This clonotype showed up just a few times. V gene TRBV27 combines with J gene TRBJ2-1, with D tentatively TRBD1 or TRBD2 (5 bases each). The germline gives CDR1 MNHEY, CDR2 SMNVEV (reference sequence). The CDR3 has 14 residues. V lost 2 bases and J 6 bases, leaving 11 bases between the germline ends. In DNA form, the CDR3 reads TGTGCCAGCAGTTTACAGGGTGAGGGCAATGAGCAGTTCTTC. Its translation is CASSLQGEGNEQFF.

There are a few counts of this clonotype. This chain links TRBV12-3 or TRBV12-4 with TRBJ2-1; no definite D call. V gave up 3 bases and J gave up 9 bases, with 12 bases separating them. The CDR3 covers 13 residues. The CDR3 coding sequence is TGTGCCAGCAGTTTCCTAAGTCAGCCTGAGCAGTTCTTC. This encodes CASSFLSQPEQFF.

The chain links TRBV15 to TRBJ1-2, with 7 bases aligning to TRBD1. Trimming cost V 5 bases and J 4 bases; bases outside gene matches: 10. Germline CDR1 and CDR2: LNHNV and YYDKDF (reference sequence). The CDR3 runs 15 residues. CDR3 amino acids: CATSGYRGLGYGYTF. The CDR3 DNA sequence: TGTGCCACCAGCGGATACAGGGGATTGGGCTATGGCTACACCTTC.

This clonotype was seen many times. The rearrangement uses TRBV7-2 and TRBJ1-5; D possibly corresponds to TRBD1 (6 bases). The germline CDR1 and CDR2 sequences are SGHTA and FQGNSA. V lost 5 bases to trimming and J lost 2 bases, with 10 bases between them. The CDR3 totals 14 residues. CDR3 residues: CASSPRQGNQPQHF. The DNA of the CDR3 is TGTGCCAGCAGCCCCCGACAGGGCAATCAGCCCCAGCATTTT.

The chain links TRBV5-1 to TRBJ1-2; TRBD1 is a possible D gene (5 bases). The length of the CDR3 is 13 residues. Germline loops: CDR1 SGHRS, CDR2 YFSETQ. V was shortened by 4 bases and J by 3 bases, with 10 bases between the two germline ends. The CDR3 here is CASSPDSDYGYTF. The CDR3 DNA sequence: TGCGCCAGCAGCCCCGACAGTGACTATGGCTACACCTTC.

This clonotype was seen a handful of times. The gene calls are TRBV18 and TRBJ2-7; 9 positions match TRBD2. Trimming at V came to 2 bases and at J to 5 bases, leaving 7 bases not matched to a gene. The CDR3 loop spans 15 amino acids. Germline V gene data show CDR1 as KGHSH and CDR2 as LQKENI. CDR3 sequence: CASSPAGTSFHEQYF. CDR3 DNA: TGTGCCAGCTCACCAGCCGGGACTAGCTTCCACGAGCAGTACTTC.

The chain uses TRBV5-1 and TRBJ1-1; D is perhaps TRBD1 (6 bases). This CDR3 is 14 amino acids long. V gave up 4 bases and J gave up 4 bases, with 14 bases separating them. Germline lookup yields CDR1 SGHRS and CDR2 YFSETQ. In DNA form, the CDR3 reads TGCGCCAGCAGCGATGGGGGGCTTAGCACTGAAGCTTTCTTT. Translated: CASSDGGLSTEAFF.

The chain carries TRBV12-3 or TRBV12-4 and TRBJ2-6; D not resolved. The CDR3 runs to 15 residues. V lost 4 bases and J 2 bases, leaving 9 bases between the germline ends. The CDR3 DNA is TGTGCCAGCAGTTCTGGGCAGGCTGGGGCCAACGTCCTGACTTTC. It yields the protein CASSSGQAGANVLTF.

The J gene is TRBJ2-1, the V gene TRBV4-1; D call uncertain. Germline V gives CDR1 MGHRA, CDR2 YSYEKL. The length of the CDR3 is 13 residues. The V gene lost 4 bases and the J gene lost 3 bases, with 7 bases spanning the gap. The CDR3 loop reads CASSLPHYNEQFF. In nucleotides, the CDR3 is TGCGCCAGCAGCCTTCCTCACTACAATGAGCAGTTCTTC.

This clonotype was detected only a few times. CDR3 DNA sequence: TGTGCCAGCAGGATTCACGACTCCCTTAATTCACCCCTCCACTTT. Protein: CASRIHDSLNSPLHF. The chain couples TRBV27 to TRBJ1-6, with D unclear. The CDR3 is made up of 15 amino acids. V lost 6 bases to trimming and J lost 6 bases, with 15 bases between them. Per germline, CDR1 MNHEY and CDR2 SMNVEV (reference sequence).

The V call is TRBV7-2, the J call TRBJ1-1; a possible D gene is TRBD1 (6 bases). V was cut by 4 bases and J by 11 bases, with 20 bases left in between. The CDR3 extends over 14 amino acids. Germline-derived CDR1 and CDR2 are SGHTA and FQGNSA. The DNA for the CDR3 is TGTGCCAGCAGCTCACTACAGGGAGTATCGGATGCTTTCTTT. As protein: CASSSLQGVSDAFF.

The CDR3 coding sequence is TGTGCCAGCAGCAGCGACAGGGACAGAGGAGAAGGCGAGACCCAGTACTTC. Amino acids: CASSSDRDRGEGETQYF. This rearrangement joins TRBV7-9 to TRBJ2-5; 7 bases agree with TRBD1. V dropped 5 bases and J dropped 5; count of bases not matched to a gene: 17. Per germline, CDR1 SEHNR and CDR2 FQNEAQ (reference sequence). CDR3 length: 17 residues.

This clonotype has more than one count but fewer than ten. CDR3 region: CSARTADTQYF. The CDR3 DNA reads TGCAGTGCTCGGACGGCAGATACGCAGTATTTT. The rearrangement links TRBV20-1 to TRBJ2-3; D is undetermined. V dropped 5 bases and J dropped 4 bases, with 7 bases sitting between them. This CDR3 has 11 amino acids. Germline assignment: CDR1 DFQATT and CDR2 SNEGSKA (reference sequence).

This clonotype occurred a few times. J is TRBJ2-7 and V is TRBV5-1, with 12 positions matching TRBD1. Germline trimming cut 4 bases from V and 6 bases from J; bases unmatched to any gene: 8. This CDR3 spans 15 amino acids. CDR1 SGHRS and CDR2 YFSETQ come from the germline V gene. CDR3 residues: CASSLYGTGGSEQYF. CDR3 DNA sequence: TGCGCCAGCAGCCTCTACGGGACAGGGGGCAGCGAGCAGTACTTC.

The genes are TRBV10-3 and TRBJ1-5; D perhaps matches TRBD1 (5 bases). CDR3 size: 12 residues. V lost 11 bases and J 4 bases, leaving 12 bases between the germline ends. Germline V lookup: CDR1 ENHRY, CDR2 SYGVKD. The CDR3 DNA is TGTGCCGCAACGACAGCAAATCAGCCCCAGCATTTT. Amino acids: CAATTANQPQHF.

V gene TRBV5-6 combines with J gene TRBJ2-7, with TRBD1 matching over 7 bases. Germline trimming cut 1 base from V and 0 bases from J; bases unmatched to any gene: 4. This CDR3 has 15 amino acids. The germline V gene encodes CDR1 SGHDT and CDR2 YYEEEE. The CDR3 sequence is CASSLFAGGSYEQYF. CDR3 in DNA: TGTGCCAGCAGCTTGTTCGCAGGGGGCTCCTACGAGCAGTACTTC.

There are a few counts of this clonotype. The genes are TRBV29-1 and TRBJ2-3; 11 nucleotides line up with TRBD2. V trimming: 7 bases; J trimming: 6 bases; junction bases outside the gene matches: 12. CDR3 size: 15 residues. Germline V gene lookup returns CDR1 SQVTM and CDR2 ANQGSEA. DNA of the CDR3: TGCAGCGCCCCGACTAGCGGGAACCCCGGTGATACGCAGTATTTT. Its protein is CSAPTSGNPGDTQYF.

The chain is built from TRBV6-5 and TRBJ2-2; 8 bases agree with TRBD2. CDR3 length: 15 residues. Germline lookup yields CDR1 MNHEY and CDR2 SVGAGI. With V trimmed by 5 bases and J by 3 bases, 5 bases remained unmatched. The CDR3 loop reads CASSTSGGDTGELFF. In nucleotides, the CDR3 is TGTGCCAGCAGTACTAGCGGAGGTGACACCGGGGAGCTGTTTTTT.

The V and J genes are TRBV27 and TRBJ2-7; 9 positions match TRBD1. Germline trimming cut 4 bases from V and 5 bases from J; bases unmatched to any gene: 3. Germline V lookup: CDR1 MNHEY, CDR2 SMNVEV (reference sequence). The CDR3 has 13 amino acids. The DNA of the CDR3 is TGTGCCAGCAGTTGGGGACAGGGCCACGAGCAGTACTTC. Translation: CASSWGQGHEQYF.

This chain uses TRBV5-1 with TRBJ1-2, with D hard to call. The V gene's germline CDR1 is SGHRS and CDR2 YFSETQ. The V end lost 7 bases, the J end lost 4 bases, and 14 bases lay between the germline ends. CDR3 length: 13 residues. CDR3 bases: TGCGCCAGCGGATCGATGGGCGGCTATGGCTACACCTTC. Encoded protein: CASGSMGGYGYTF.

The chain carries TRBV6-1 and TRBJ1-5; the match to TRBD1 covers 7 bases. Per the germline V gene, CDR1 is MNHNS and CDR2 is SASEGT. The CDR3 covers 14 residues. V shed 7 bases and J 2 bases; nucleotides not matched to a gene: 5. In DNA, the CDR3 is TGTGCCAGCAAACCCGACAGGGGCAATCAGCCCCAGCATTTT. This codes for CASKPDRGNQPQHF.

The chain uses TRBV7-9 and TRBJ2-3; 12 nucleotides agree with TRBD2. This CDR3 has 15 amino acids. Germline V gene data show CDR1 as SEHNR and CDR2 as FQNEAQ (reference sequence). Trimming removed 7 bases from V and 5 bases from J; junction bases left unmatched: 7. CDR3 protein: CASNRLAGDGDTQYF. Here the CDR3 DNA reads TGTGCCAGCAACCGACTAGCGGGAGATGGAGATACGCAGTATTTT.

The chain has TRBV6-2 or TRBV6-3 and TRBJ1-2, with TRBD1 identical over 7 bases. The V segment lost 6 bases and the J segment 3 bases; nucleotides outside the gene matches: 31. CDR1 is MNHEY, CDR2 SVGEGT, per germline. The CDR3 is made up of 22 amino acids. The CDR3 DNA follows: TGTGCCAGCAGAGCCCAGTACAGGGGAGATGAGGGAATCACAGACAGGGACTATGGCTACACCTTC. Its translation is CASRAQYRGDEGITDRDYGYTF.